A single sample is the source of the 26 T cell receptor beta chains below, sequenced in a study of monozygotic twins with inflammatory bowel disease. TCRdb re-called the 5' RACE reads; every CDR3 protein appears as one record, without DNA. The specimen's table records 330,000 or so distinct CDR3 sequences. The sample comprised blood. The receptor source for this set is a human donor with ulcerative colitis or Crohn's disease, or a healthy co-twin of an affected twin (not recorded which).

The J gene is TRBJ1-2, the V gene TRBV5-5. Germline V gene lookup returns CDR1 SGHKS and CDR2 YYEKEE (reference sequence). The CDR3 spans 15 residues. CDR3 sequence: CASSLVGAEGYGYTF.

This chain links TRBV6-1 with TRBJ2-5; TCRdb calls TRBD1, which cannot be checked without DNA. Per the germline V gene, CDR1 is MNHNS and CDR2 is SASEGT. The CDR3 loop spans 13 amino acids. CDR3 sequence: CASLGTAGETQYF.

The chain uses TRBV5-1 and TRBJ1-2. There are 14 residues in the CDR3. Germline CDR1 is SGHRS and CDR2 is YFSETQ. This CDR3 reads CASSLIGRESGYTF.

The V call is TRBV5-4, the J call TRBJ2-5. Germline CDR1 is SGHNT and CDR2 is YYREEE (reference sequence). The CDR3 is 14 residues long. The CDR3 protein is CASSLDWTQETQYF.

J is TRBJ2-3 and V is TRBV20-1; TCRdb calls TRBD2, which cannot be checked without DNA. Germline CDR1 and CDR2: DFQATT and SNEGSKA (reference sequence). The CDR3 runs 16 residues. CDR3 amino acids: CSARAVAGSLMDTQYF.

V and J are TRBV12-3 or TRBV12-4 and TRBJ2-1; TCRdb gives TRBD2 as the D gene, but with no DNA this cannot be confirmed. CDR3 length: 16 residues. The chain's CDR3 is CASSARLGGGSHEQFF.

The genes are TRBV7-2 and TRBJ2-5; TCRdb's D call, TRBD1, is unchecked because there is no DNA. The CDR3 is made up of 14 amino acids. Germline-derived CDR1 and CDR2 are SGHTA and FQGNSA. CDR3 residues: CASSLPGSGKTQYF.

This chain joins TRBV7-9 and TRBJ1-5; TCRdb's D call of TRBD1 is untestable without DNA. CDR3 size: 16 residues. CDR1 and CDR2 from the germline V gene are SEHNR and FQNEAQ (reference sequence). The CDR3 protein is CASSIGRGGGNQLQHF.

V usage is TRBV5-1 and J usage is TRBJ2-2. Germline values: CDR1 SGHRS, CDR2 YFSETQ. The CDR3 runs 14 residues. The CDR3 here is CASSTTQGTGELFF.

The chain combines TRBV25-1 with TRBJ1-2; TCRdb picks TRBD1, but there is no DNA to check that call. The CDR3 contains 16 residues. CDR1 is MGHDK and CDR2 is SYGVNS in the germline V gene. CDR3 protein: CASSESRAGGLYGYTF.

The chain joins TRBV5-1 to TRBJ2-7; the D call of TRBD2 rests on TCRdb alone, since no DNA is present to check it. CDR3 length equals 15 residues. The germline V gene encodes CDR1 SGHRS and CDR2 YFSETQ. CDR3 loop: CANSSGAGVVYEQYF.

The V gene is TRBV28, the J gene TRBJ2-7; TCRdb lists TRBD2, though no DNA is available to test this call. Germline CDR1 and CDR2: MDHEN and SYDVKM. The CDR3 has 13 residues. The CDR3 loop reads CASTASLLYEQYF.

This chain connects TRBV20-1 to TRBJ1-1; as DNA is missing, the TRBD1 call by TCRdb cannot be tested. The germline V gene has CDR1 DFQATT and CDR2 SNEGSKA (reference sequence). The CDR3 is 14 residues long. CDR3 region: CSARPLGRGTEAFF.

V gene TRBV28 combines with J gene TRBJ2-2. Germline V gene lookup returns CDR1 MDHEN and CDR2 SYDVKM. This CDR3 is 12 amino acids long. CDR3 residues: CASRPATGELFF.

The chain couples TRBV28 to TRBJ2-7; TCRdb returns TRBD1, unconfirmable since there is no DNA. CDR1 and CDR2 (germline): MDHEN, SYDVKM. This CDR3 has 15 residues. The CDR3 protein is CASSRGQGRPYEQYF.

This chain connects TRBV16 to TRBJ2-3. Germline V gives CDR1 KGHSY, CDR2 FQNENV. The CDR3 runs to 11 residues. This CDR3 is CASSDLEFQYF.

This chain joins TRBV9 and TRBJ1-2. Germline CDR1 is SGDLS and CDR2 is YYNGEE. CDR3 length: 15 residues. The CDR3 loop is CASKPAPGSDYGYTF.

The gene calls are TRBV6-1 and TRBJ2-1; TCRdb outputs TRBD2, but without DNA this stays unchecked. CDR1 is MNHNS and CDR2 is SASEGT in the germline V gene. The CDR3 is made up of 11 amino acids. CDR3 region: CASSEAPLQFF.

This chain links TRBV20-1 with TRBJ2-1; without DNA, the TCRdb call of TRBD1 cannot be checked. CDR1 and CDR2 from the germline V gene are DFQATT and SNEGSKA (reference sequence). This CDR3 comprises 11 residues. The CDR3 sequence: CRSLAGDEQFF.

The chain recombines TRBV28 with TRBJ1-6. From germline, CDR1 is MDHEN and CDR2 SYDVKM. The CDR3 consists of 13 residues. CDR3 loop: CASSPTGNSPLHF.

The chain links TRBV20-1 to TRBJ2-1; the TRBD2 assignment by TCRdb is unverifiable without DNA. Per germline, CDR1 DFQATT and CDR2 SNEGSKA (reference sequence). There are 14 residues in the CDR3. This CDR3 is CSVMGGTVYNEQFF.

V usage is TRBV3-1 and J usage is TRBJ1-2. Germline V gives CDR1 LGHDT, CDR2 YNNKEL (reference sequence). The length of the CDR3 is 14 residues. The CDR3: CASSQAWVNYGYTF.

J is TRBJ1-3 and V is TRBV5-1; with no DNA, the TCRdb D assignment of TRBD1 cannot be verified. CDR3 length equals 15 residues. CDR1 and CDR2 (germline): SGHRS, YFSETQ. The chain's CDR3 is CASSLGVRPPNTIYF.

The chain carries TRBV5-6 and TRBJ2-7. Germline V gene lookup returns CDR1 SGHDT and CDR2 YYEEEE. The length of the CDR3 is 14 residues. The CDR3 sequence is CASSFSGSYDEQYF.

V and J are TRBV12-3 or TRBV12-4 and TRBJ2-5; TCRdb proposes TRBD2, but this gene call is untestable without DNA. CDR3 length: 15 amino acids. This chain's CDR3 is CASSWASGVQETQYF.

The chain employs TRBV15 and TRBJ2-1; TCRdb's D call of TRBD1 is untestable without DNA. Per the germline V gene, CDR1 is LNHNV and CDR2 is YYDKDF (reference sequence). The CDR3 loop spans 15 amino acids. The CDR3 region is CATSREGQSYNEQFF.